These 20 T cell receptor beta chains were all obtained from the same sample, sequenced in a study of cytomegalovirus exposure and HLA in healthy donors. The study ran its PCR with 60 Vbeta and 13 Jbeta primers. Using immunoSEQ multiplex PCR, the repertoire was profiled, and TCRdb retains in-frame clones only, with some absent. The sample has 100,000 to 150,000 clones, 77% seen once. Sequenced material: PBMCs. The origin of the receptors is a woman aged 40 to 50 in good health and CMV-seropositive.

This clone was observed a few times. The chain carries TRBV10-3 and TRBJ2-1; D possibly corresponds to TRBD2 (6 bases). Trimming shortened V by 11 bases and J by 8 bases, and 28 bases separated the two germline ends. Germline V gives CDR1 ENHRY, CDR2 SYGVKD. CDR3 size: 16 residues. The CDR3 protein is CASGSPGLAKSDEQFF. CDR3 coding DNA: TGTGCCTCAGGGTCCCCGGGGCTAGCGAAGTCCGATGAGCAGTTCTTC.

The V and J genes are TRBV7-3 and TRBJ2-1; 9 bases map to TRBD2. CDR1 is SGHTA, CDR2 FQGTGA, per germline. The CDR3 has 16 amino acids. The ends lost 2 bases at V and 7 bases at J; junction bases unmatched: 9. In DNA form, the CDR3 reads TGTGCCAGCAGCTTAGGGCTAGCGGGATTGGGAAATGAGCAGTTCTTC. Amino acid sequence: CASSLGLAGLGNEQFF.

This sequence joins TRBV9 and TRBJ1-2, with D possibly being TRBD1 (5 bases). V shed 2 bases and J shed 9 bases, with 11 bases lying between them. Germline CDR1 SGDLS, CDR2 YYNGEE. This CDR3 has 12 amino acids. CDR3 nucleotide sequence: TGTGCCAGCAGCGTGCCGGGGGGAAGCTACACCTTC. This sequence encodes CASSVPGGSYTF.

This clone was detected a few times. This chain joins TRBV28 and TRBJ2-5; TRBD1 might be the D (6 bases). The CDR3 spans 14 residues. The V and J ends lost 3 bases and 3 bases respectively, with 11 bases between them. The germline gives CDR1 MDHEN, CDR2 SYDVKM. DNA of the CDR3: TGTGCCAGCAGTTTCCAGGGGCGGGAAGAGACCCAGTACTTC. Its translation: CASSFQGREETQYF.

V and J are TRBV21-1 and TRBJ2-7; the table assigns TRBD1, which was not confirmed against the DNA. TRBV21-1 is reported as a pseudogene. This CDR3 is 16 amino acids long. The chain's CDR3 is CASSKYPRGNKYEQYF. The CDR3 DNA follows: TGTGCCAGCAGCAAATACCCCAGGGGGAACAAATACGAGCAGTACTTC.

The chain combines TRBV5-1 with TRBJ2-5; 7 bases fit TRBD2. Germline V gives CDR1 SGHRS, CDR2 YFSETQ. J gave up 4 bases and V 2 bases, and 8 bases lay outside the gene matches. The CDR3 totals 15 residues. The CDR3 sequence is CASSLAGKVGETQYF. CDR3 coding DNA: TGCGCCAGCAGCTTAGCGGGGAAAGTAGGAGAGACCCAGTACTTC. The full variable domain, with the rest looked up from reference TRBV5-1 and TRBJ2-5, is KAGVTQTPRYLIKTRGQQVTLSCSPISGHRSVSWYQQTPGQGLQFLFEYFSETQRNKGNFPGRFSGRQFSNSRSEMNVSTLELGDSALYLCASSLAGKVGETQYFGPGTRLLVL.

This clone was observed a few times. The chain recombines TRBV5-4 with TRBJ2-3; TRBD1 aligns across 7 bases. Germline V gene sequence: CDR1 SGHNT, CDR2 YYREEE (reference sequence). Trimming took 2 bases from V and 6 from J; bases not matched to a gene: 3. The CDR3 length is 13 residues. CDR3 in amino acids: CASSFGRGDTQYF. The CDR3 DNA sequence: TGTGCCAGCAGCTTTGGCAGGGGGGATACGCAGTATTTT.

This clone was observed a single time. The chain combines TRBV4-1 with TRBJ1-1; possible D gene TRBD1, 5 bases. There are 16 residues in the CDR3. The germline V and J ends were trimmed by 2 bases and 0 bases, with 13 bases remaining between them. CDR1 is MGHRA and CDR2 is YSYEKL in the germline V gene. The CDR3 DNA reads TGCGCCAGCAGCCAAACAACCAGGGAGGTGAACACTGAAGCTTTCTTT. Translation gives CASSQTTREVNTEAFF.

The chain carries TRBV4-2 and TRBJ2-3, with 8 bases that match TRBD2. Germline assignment: CDR1 LGHNA and CDR2 YNFKEQ. This CDR3 has 17 amino acids. With 4 bases clipped from V and 6 bases from J, the junction kept 15 bases outside the gene matches. As DNA, the CDR3 is TGTGCCAGCAGCCCAACAGGAGGACTAGCTGGTCCGGATACGCAGTATTTT. Encoded protein: CASSPTGGLAGPDTQYF.

The chain carries TRBV10-3 and TRBJ1-1; perhaps TRBD1 as D (6 bases). CDR1 and CDR2 from the germline V gene are ENHRY and SYGVKD. This CDR3 contains 14 residues. V lost 7 bases and J 8 bases, leaving 20 bases between the germline ends. CDR3 amino acids: CAINEIQGAGEAFF. DNA for the CDR3: TGTGCCATCAATGAAATACAGGGTGCTGGGGAAGCTTTCTTT.

The chain combines TRBV6-5 with TRBJ2-2; TRBD1 matches 12 bases. Germline CDR1 reads MNHEY; CDR2 reads SVGAGI. The CDR3 totals 16 residues. Losses at the gene ends were 0 bases for V and 7 bases for J; bases not matched to a gene: 3. The CDR3 nucleotides are TGTGCCAGCAGTTACTCGGGACAGGGGGCAGGCGGGGAGCTGTTTTTT. It is translated as CASSYSGQGAGGELFF.

V is TRBV15 and J is TRBJ1-6; tentative D call: TRBD1 (5 bases). The V end lost 1 base, the J end lost 7 bases, and 14 bases lay between the germline ends. This CDR3 comprises 16 residues. In germline, CDR1 is LNHNV, CDR2 YYDKDF (reference sequence). The CDR3 DNA reads TGTGCCACCAGCAGAGGAAGGCAGGGTACGAATTCACCCCTCCACTTT. Protein product: CATSRGRQGTNSPLHF.

The chain links TRBV19 to TRBJ1-5, with 9 bases lining up with TRBD1. The CDR3 has 19 amino acids. Germline CDR1 reads LNHDA; CDR2 reads SQIVND (reference sequence). Trimming cost V 1 base and J 2 bases; bases outside gene matches: 12. CDR3 in DNA: TGTGCCAGTAGTATAGGCCGGGACAGGGTTTCTTTGCGCAATCAGCCCCAGCATTTT. Its translation is CASSIGRDRVSLRNQPQHF.

This clone was counted between two and nine times. J is TRBJ2-7 and V is TRBV5-1; D not certain. CDR3 length equals 14 residues. The ends were cut back, 4 bases at V and 2 bases at J, with 13 bases in the middle. Germline V gene data show CDR1 as SGHRS and CDR2 as YFSETQ. The CDR3 DNA is TGCGCCAGCAGCCCTGGAGTGACCCCCTACGAGCAGTACTTC. Translated, it gives CASSPGVTPYEQYF.

The chain links TRBV2 to TRBJ1-4, with D maybe TRBD1 (5 bases). The CDR3 runs 12 residues. Per germline, CDR1 SNHLY and CDR2 FYNNEI. Trimming left V 5 bases short and J 7 bases short, with 8 bases between. CDR3 DNA: TGTGCCAGCAGTAAGACAGCTGAAAAACTGTTTTTT. Amino acids: CASSKTAEKLFF.

The V and J genes are TRBV2 and TRBJ2-1, with D possibly TRBD1 on 6 matching bases. CDR3 length: 16 amino acids. Germline lookup yields CDR1 SNHLY and CDR2 FYNNEI. V was shortened by 5 bases and J by 4 bases, with 18 bases between the two germline ends. The CDR3 DNA sequence: TGTGCCAGCAGTCTCGCCCGCCAGACAGGATACAATGAGCAGTTCTTC. Protein: CASSLARQTGYNEQFF. Combining the CDR3 with reference TRBV2 and TRBJ2-1 gives the whole variable domain EPEVTQTPSHQVTQMGQEVILRCVPISNHLYFYWYRQILGQKVEFLVSFYNNEISEKSEIFDDQFSVERPDGSNFTLKIRSTKLEDSAMYFCASSLARQTGYNEQFFGPGTRLTVL.

Only a few counts were recorded for this clone. The chain couples TRBV28 to TRBJ1-3, with TRBD1 matching 7 bases. This CDR3 comprises 17 residues. J gave up 2 bases and V 4 bases, and 11 bases lay outside the gene matches. Germline loops: CDR1 MDHEN, CDR2 SYDVKM. CDR3 region: CASSSTKATGTGNTIYF. The DNA for the CDR3 is TGTGCCAGCAGTTCCACTAAGGCGACAGGGACTGGAAACACCATATATTTT.

The chain is built from TRBV6-6 and TRBJ1-2; 7 bases line up with TRBD1. The CDR3 spans 13 residues. V dropped 6 bases and J dropped 7; count of bases not matched to a gene: 8. Germline V gives CDR1 MNHNY, CDR2 SVGAGI (reference sequence). Written as DNA, the CDR3 is TGTGCCAGCAGCCTCGACAGGGCGGTTGGCTACACCTTC. Translating it yields CASSLDRAVGYTF.

The table lists this clone with a few counts. The chain has TRBV30 and TRBJ1-5; 12 positions match TRBD1. The germline V gene encodes CDR1 GTSNPN and CDR2 SVGIG (reference sequence). CDR3 length equals 19 residues. V dropped 3 bases and J dropped 3; count of bases not matched to a gene: 15. The CDR3 sequence: CAWRKSPGQGASDNQPQHF. The CDR3 DNA reads as TGTGCCTGGAGAAAATCTCCGGGACAGGGGGCATCAGACAATCAGCCCCAGCATTTT.

The V and J genes are TRBV29-1 and TRBJ1-3, with TRBD1 matching 10 bases. The ends lost 6 bases at V and 2 bases at J; junction bases unmatched: 7. The CDR3 is 15 residues long. Germline lookup yields CDR1 SQVTM and CDR2 ANQGSEA. CDR3 DNA: TGCAGCGTCCGCGAAGACAGGGGGCCTGGAAACACCATATATTTT. This encodes CSVREDRGPGNTIYF.